Listed here are 8 T cell receptor beta chains from one sample, sequenced in a study of OX40 agonist ivuxolimab in advanced cancers. Assay: immunoSEQ multiplex PCR; the TCRdb copy retains only in-frame clones and omits some. The sample records some 30,000 clones, over 90% being singletons. Sequencing was performed on CD4+ or CD8+ T cells sorted from blood, taken in a trial of the OX40 agonist ivuxolimab. The origin of the receptors is an adult with an advanced solid tumor such as melanoma, head and neck, liver or kidney cancer.

The rearrangement links TRBV5-1 to TRBJ1-1; 7 nucleotides agree with TRBD1. V dropped 2 bases and J dropped 1; count of bases not matched to a gene: 5. CDR1 SGHRS and CDR2 YFSETQ come from the germline V gene. This CDR3 is 15 amino acids long. In DNA form, the CDR3 reads TGCGCCAGCAGCTTACGGGGACAGAAGAACACTGAAGCTTTCTTT. It yields the protein CASSLRGQKNTEAFF.

The genes are TRBV5-1 and TRBJ1-1; 7 nucleotides match TRBD1. Germline loops: CDR1 SGHRS, CDR2 YFSETQ. The ends lost 7 bases at V and 1 base at J; junction bases unmatched: 4. This CDR3 comprises 13 residues. CDR3 loop: CASGTGENTEAFF. The DNA for the CDR3 is TGCGCCAGCGGTACAGGGGAGAACACTGAAGCTTTCTTT.

The chain employs TRBV2 and TRBJ2-3, with 7 bases aligning to TRBD1. V gave up 8 bases and J gave up 4 bases; unmatched junction bases: 9. The CDR3 has 14 amino acids. Germline loops: CDR1 SNHLY, CDR2 FYNNEI. CDR3 nucleotide sequence: TGTGCCAGCCCCTCGGACAGGCTCCCAGATACGCAGTATTTT. It codes for CASPSDRLPDTQYF.

The gene calls are TRBV6-5 and TRBJ2-7; a possible D gene is TRBD1 (5 bases). The CDR3 sequence is 11 residues long. The V gene's germline CDR1 is MNHEY and CDR2 SVGAGI. V lost 10 bases and J 5 bases, leaving 12 bases between the germline ends. In DNA form, the CDR3 reads TGTGCCACCTTTAGGGGAAACGAGCAGTACTTC. Amino acid sequence: CATFRGNEQYF.

This clone was counted a single time. The chain carries TRBV5-6 and TRBJ2-1; a possible D gene is TRBD2 (6 bases). CDR1 and CDR2 (germline): SGHDT, YYEEEE. The V end was cut by 0 bases, the J end by 7 bases, with 8 bases between. The CDR3 is 13 amino acids. CDR3 nucleotide sequence: TGTGCCAGCAGCTTGGTGGGGAGGAATGAGCAGTTCTTC. This codes for CASSLVGRNEQFF.

V usage is TRBV9 and J usage is TRBJ2-7, with 13 bases aligning to TRBD2. J lost 3 bases, V lost 4 bases, and 10 bases had no gene match. Looked up from germline, CDR1 is SGDLS and CDR2 is YYNGEE. This CDR3 is 17 amino acids long. The CDR3, as DNA: TGTGCCAGCAGCATGACTAGCGGGGGGTCCCTTTACTACGAGCAGTACTTC. Protein sequence: CASSMTSGGSLYYEQYF.

The chain links TRBV27 to TRBJ1-1; 8 nucleotides agree with TRBD1. The trim removed 5 bases at V and 5 bases at J, leaving 7 bases unmatched. The germline CDR1 and CDR2 sequences are MNHEY and SMNVEV (reference sequence). This CDR3 is built from 14 residues. Written as DNA, the CDR3 is TGTGCCAGCAGTGAAGACAGGGGCATGACTGAAGCTTTCTTT. Its translation: CASSEDRGMTEAFF.

This rearrangement joins TRBV28 to TRBJ2-3; maybe TRBD2 (6 bases). Germline assignment: CDR1 MDHEN and CDR2 SYDVKM. V lost 7 bases and J lost 5, with 16 bases in between. This CDR3 is built from 14 residues. In DNA form, the CDR3 reads TGTGCCAGCAAAGTCCGGCGGGGTAAAGATACGCAGTATTTT. Its translation is CASKVRRGKDTQYF.